The rows below give T cell receptor beta chains drawn from one sample of a study of blood T cell repertoires in COVID-19. Sequenced by immunoSEQ multiplex PCR; TCRdb stores in-frame clones only, minus some. The sample contains 300,000 to 450,000 clones, 85% of which appear only once. Sequenced input: peripheral blood. The receptors shown here come from a woman aged 18-29 years with acute or convalescent COVID-19. Each CDR3 is given with its conserved first and last residue. A D gene is named only where the DNA matches it firmly. Clone size is given for some rows only: seen once, a few or many times, or a class if the clone is expanded.

V	length	size	D	J	CDR3	DNA
TRBV7-9	12	once	NA	TRBJ1-2	CASSLDAGGYTF	TGTGCCAGCAGCTTAGACGCGGGTGGCTACACCTTC
TRBV6-5	14	NA	TRBD1	TRBJ1-6	CASSSDRVGSPLHF	TGTGCCAGCAGCTCGGACAGGGTAGGATCACCCCTCCACTTT
TRBV20-1	15	NA	TRBD2	TRBJ2-1	CSASRLASGDNEQFF	TGCAGTGCTAGTCGGTTGGCTAGCGGAGACAATGAGCAGTTCTTC
TRBV3-1/TRBV3-2	17	NA	TRBD2	TRBJ2-5	CASSQGSIAGGQETQYF	TGTGCCAGCAGCCAAGGGTCGATAGCGGGGGGGCAAGAGACCCAGTACTTC
TRBV4-1	13	NA	TRBD2	TRBJ2-5	CASSITGGETQYF	TGCGCCAGCAGCATAACGGGGGGGGAGACCCAGTACTTC
TRBV5-6	15	few	TRBD2	TRBJ2-7	CASSPWGTITYEQYF	TGTGCCAGCTCTCCATGGGGGACTATAACCTACGAGCAGTACTTC
TRBV6-6	15	NA	TRBD1	TRBJ1-6	CASTTGGTGTSPLHF	TGTGCCAGCACCACGGGTGGGACAGGGACTTCACCCCTCCACTTT
TRBV11-2	12	NA	NA	TRBJ1-4	CASSLKDRRLFF	TGTGCCAGCAGCCTAAAAGACAGGAGATTGTTTTTT
TRBV5-6	15	NA	TRBD1	TRBJ1-1	CASSLRLDRGYGAFF	TGTGCCAGCAGCCTCCGCCTTGACAGGGGGTATGGAGCTTTCTTT
TRBV7-3	14	few	NA	TRBJ2-7	CASSLSGQSYEQYF	TGTGCCAGCAGCTTAAGTGGACAGAGCTACGAGCAGTACTTC
TRBV11-3	16	NA	NA	TRBJ2-5	CASSSPKPTGRETQYF	TGTGCCAGCAGCTCACCAAAACCCACAGGGCGGGAGACCCAGTACTTC
TRBV19	17	NA	TRBD1	TRBJ1-4	CASSSRPQGAANEKLFF	TGTGCCAGTAGTTCTCGCCCCCAGGGGGCGGCTAATGAAAAACTGTTTTTT
TRBV6-1	16	NA	TRBD2	TRBJ2-7	CASSEGHTSGSYEQYF	TGTGCCAGCAGTGAAGGACACACTAGCGGCTCCTACGAGCAGTACTTC
TRBV13	17	NA	TRBD2	TRBJ2-1	CASSLGRAGGPKGEQFF	TGTGCCAGCAGCTTAGGTAGGGCGGGAGGGCCGAAGGGGGAGCAGTTCTTC
TRBV12-3/TRBV12-4	12	few	NA	TRBJ1-1	CASHAGGTEAFF	TGTGCCAGCCATGCGGGGGGCACTGAAGCTTTCTTT
TRBV5-8	16	NA	NA	TRBJ1-5	CASSSLSPGGNQPQHF	TGTGCCAGCAGCTCCCTTTCCCCCGGGGGCAATCAGCCCCAGCATTTT
TRBV6-5	15	few	NA	TRBJ1-2	CASSYSRDSNYGYTF	TGTGCCAGCAGTTACTCACGGGATTCTAACTATGGCTACACCTTC
TRBV2	12	NA	TRBD1	TRBJ1-2	CASRGRGHGYTF	TGTGCCAGCAGGGGCAGGGGGCACGGCTACACCTTC
TRBV7-2	14	NA	TRBD1	TRBJ1-1	CASSGDRAYTEAFF	TGTGCCAGCAGCGGGGACAGGGCTTACACTGAAGCTTTCTTT
TRBV24-1	14	few	NA	TRBJ2-3	CATSDPTYTDTQYF	TGTGCCACCAGTGATCCGACATACACAGATACGCAGTATTTT
TRBV21-1	12	NA	NA	TRBJ1-5	CASSMGHQPQHF	TGTGCCAGCAGCATGGGCCATCAGCCCCAGCATTTT
TRBV24-1	17	once	TRBD2	TRBJ2-1	CATSDLGGEVSYNEQFF	TGTGCCACCAGTGATTTGGGGGGGGAGGTCTCCTACAATGAGCAGTTCTTC
TRBV5-4	16	few	TRBD1	TRBJ1-2	CASSSNRGQGDSEYTF	TGTGCCAGCAGCTCCAACAGGGGACAGGGGGACTCGGAGTACACCTTC
TRBV29-1	16	NA	NA	TRBJ1-5	CSVEGPGQYSNQPQHF	TGCAGCGTCGAAGGACCCGGACAGTATAGCAATCAGCCCCAGCATTTT
TRBV2	13	NA	NA	TRBJ2-2	CASRRNPAGELFF	TGTGCCAGCAGGCGGAACCCAGCGGGGGAGCTGTTTTTT
TRBV18	17	once	NA	TRBJ1-2	CASSPPNGEITNYGYTF	TGTGCCAGCTCACCACCGAACGGAGAAATAACTAACTATGGCTACACCTTC
TRBV3-1/TRBV3-2	14	NA	TRBD1	TRBJ1-6	CASSSGTVNSPLHF	TGTGCCAGCAGCTCCGGGACAGTCAATTCACCCCTCCACTTT
TRBV4-2	17	NA	NA	TRBJ2-1	CASSQDSEEAGDNEQFF	TGTGCCAGCAGCCAAGATTCAGAGGAGGCAGGGGACAATGAGCAGTTCTTC
TRBV20-1	13	NA	NA	TRBJ2-7	CSASSTSYYEQYF	TGCAGTGCTAGTTCTACTAGCTACTACGAGCAGTACTTC
TRBV13	12	NA	NA	TRBJ2-3	CASSPRGDTQYF	TGTGCCAGCAGCCCAAGGGGAGATACGCAGTATTTT
TRBV7-2	17	NA	TRBD2	TRBJ2-3	CASSLIASGALTDTQYF	TGTGCCAGCAGCTTGATAGCTAGCGGGGCGCTCACAGATACGCAGTATTTT
TRBV16	14	NA	NA	TRBJ2-2	CASSVQGISGELFF	TGTGCCAGCAGCGTCCAGGGGATTTCCGGGGAGCTGTTTTTT
TRBV4-1	16	NA	NA	TRBJ1-5	CASSQSGEGSNQPQHF	TGCGCCAGCAGCCAATCGGGGGAGGGGAGCAATCAGCCCCAGCATTTT
TRBV27	19	NA	TRBD2	TRBJ2-5	CASSKDPGLADVYQETQYF	TGTGCCAGCAGTAAGGACCCGGGACTAGCGGATGTGTACCAAGAGACCCAGTACTTC